Listed below are T cell receptor beta chains from one sample, sequenced in a study of tissue T cells after allogeneic stem cell transplantation. Repertoires were generated with immunoSEQ multiplex PCR, while TCRdb's copy carries only in-frame clones and drops some. The table lists roughly 1,700 clones, roughly 80% of them singletons. The sample was stomach tissue, taken at autopsy. These receptors were collected from a male patient older than 55 with steroid-refractory graft-versus-host disease after an allogeneic stem cell transplant. Some T cells may be the graft donor's. The CDR3 runs from the conserved cysteine through the conserved F or W. The D gene is left open where the match is weak. The size field is filled for only some rows; it gives once, few, many or a size class.

TRBD2	TRBV7-6	few	TRBJ2-7	TGTGCCAGCACGACTCTAGCGGGGGGCAGCTCCTACGAGCAGTACTTC	CASTTLAGGSSYEQYF
.	TRBV19	once	TRBJ1-1	TGTGCCAGTAGTATACAGGGTAGAGGGACTGAAGCTTTCTTT	CASSIQGRGTEAFF
.	TRBV3-1/TRBV3-2	.	TRBJ1-1	TGTGCCAGCAGCCAAGGAATAGGGAGTGAAGCTTTCTTT	CASSQGIGSEAFF
.	TRBV11-2	.	TRBJ2-3	TGTGCCAGCAGCTTAGGAGGTAGCACAGATACGCAGTATTTT	CASSLGGSTDTQYF
.	TRBV5-8	.	TRBJ2-1	TGTGCCAGCAGCTTGGAAGGCTCAAGCTCCTACAATGAGCAGTTCTTC	CASSLEGSSSYNEQFF
.	TRBV19	.	TRBJ1-5	TGTGCCAGTAGTATCCGGGGCGGGGGGAGCAATCAGCCCCAGCATTTT	CASSIRGGGSNQPQHF
.	TRBV3-1/TRBV3-2	once	TRBJ1-6	TGTGCCAGCAGCCAAGCAGACTATAATTCACCCCTCCACTTT	CASSQADYNSPLHF
TRBD1	TRBV2	.	TRBJ2-2	TGTGCCAGCAGGGACAGGGTGAACACCGGGGAGCTGTTTTTT	CASRDRVNTGELFF
TRBD1	TRBV3-1/TRBV3-2	.	TRBJ2-5	TGTGCCAGCAGCCAACAGGGTACCTGGGACAGTGAATCCGAGACCCAGTACTTC	CASSQQGTWDSESETQYF
.	TRBV4-3	.	TRBJ2-7	TGCGCCAGCAGTTTATCCGTGGACAGCATCCCCTACGAGCAGTACTTC	CASSLSVDSIPYEQYF
.	TRBV5-1	.	TRBJ2-1	TGCGCCAGCAGCTTGGTAGGGGGGGCTAGTAATGAGCAGTTCTTC	CASSLVGGASNEQFF
.	TRBV23-1	.	TRBJ1-2	TGCGCCAGCAGTCCTCCGAGGGTATGGGGGGGCGATGGCTACACCTTC	CASSPPRVWGGDGYTF
TRBD1	TRBV3-1/TRBV3-2	.	TRBJ1-2	TGTGCCAGCAGCCCCCTACCACAGGGGAATGGCTACACCTTC	CASSPLPQGNGYTF
.	TRBV6-2/TRBV6-3	few	TRBJ1-1	TGTGCCAGCAGTGACCACGATGAAGCTTTCTTT	CASSDHDEAFF
.	TRBV11-3	.	TRBJ2-5	TGTGCCAGCAGCTTAGGCGGCGGACAAGAGACCCAGTACTTC	CASSLGGGQETQYF
TRBD2	TRBV14	.	TRBJ2-2	TGTGCCAGCAGCCTGACTGGAGCGGGGCGCTACGGGGAGCTGTTTTTT	CASSLTGAGRYGELFF
.	TRBV15	.	TRBJ1-1	TGTGCCACCAGCAGAGAGCAGGGATCCACTGAAGCTTTCTTT	CATSREQGSTEAFF
.	TRBV5-1	.	TRBJ1-2	TGCGCCAGCAGCTTGTCGGCGGGAGACTATGGCTACACCTTC	CASSLSAGDYGYTF
.	TRBV28	.	TRBJ2-7	TGTGCCAGCAGCTTCAGCTCCTACGAGCAGTACTTC	CASSFSSYEQYF
.	TRBV6-5	.	TRBJ2-5	TGTGCCAGCAGTTACTCTATCCCGCGGCCAGAGACCCAGTACTTC	CASSYSIPRPETQYF
.	TRBV18	.	TRBJ2-1	TGTGCCAGCTCACCACCCCAGTACAATGAGCAGTTCTTC	CASSPPQYNEQFF
TRBD1	TRBV6-4	.	TRBJ1-4	TGTGCCAGCAGTGACCCGAATGGACAGGAGAGGACTGAAAAACTGTTTTTT	CASSDPNGQERTEKLFF
TRBD1	TRBV7-2	.	TRBJ1-6	TGTGCCAGCAGCGGGTCAGGGGGTCTCCGGTCACCCCTCCACTTT	CASSGSGGLRSPLHF
TRBD1	TRBV5-6	.	TRBJ1-2	TGTGCCAGCAGCACCTCTGGGACAGACTATGGCTACACCTTC	CASSTSGTDYGYTF
TRBD2	TRBV19	.	TRBJ2-1	TGTGCCAGTAGTATGACTAGCGGGGGTCGGAATGAGCAGTTCTTC	CASSMTSGGRNEQFF
.	TRBV5-6	.	TRBJ1-2	TGTGCCAGCAGCAGGGGGAGACCCACCACTAACTATGGCTACACCTTC	CASSRGRPTTNYGYTF
TRBD1	TRBV12-3/TRBV12-4	.	TRBJ1-5	TGTGCCAGCCGGACAGGGCGGTCAATGTCCCAGCATTTT	CASRTGRSMSQHF
.	TRBV7-9	.	TRBJ1-4	TGTGCCAGCAGCCCCCGGGGCGGGAGAACTAATGAAAAACTGTTTTTT	CASSPRGGRTNEKLFF
.	TRBV11-3	.	TRBJ2-5	TGTGCCAGCAGCTTAGGGCTTGGGGTACAAGAGACCCAGTACTTC	CASSLGLGVQETQYF
TRBD1	TRBV18	once	TRBJ1-2	TGTGCCAGCTCACCGCTGCCATCCGGGACAGGGGGTCTCTATGGCTACACCTTC	CASSPLPSGTGGLYGYTF
.	TRBV5-1	.	TRBJ2-3	TGCGCCAGCAGCTCCCTGGGGGTCTCGGATACGCAGTATTTT	CASSSLGVSDTQYF
TRBD1	TRBV5-1	.	TRBJ1-1	TGCGCCAGCAGCTTAGACACGAACAGGGGGCACACTGAAGCTTTCTTT	CASSLDTNRGHTEAFF
TRBD1	TRBV11-2	.	TRBJ1-2	TGTGCCAGCAGCTCTGACAGGGGGCCTGGCTACACCTTC	CASSSDRGPGYTF
.	TRBV7-2	.	TRBJ1-2	TGTGCCAGCAGCTTCCGGGAGCTAATCTTCTATGGCTACACCTTC	CASSFRELIFYGYTF
.	TRBV27	.	TRBJ1-4	TGTGCCAGCAGTGAGGAGGGAGGTGAAAAACTGTTTTTT	CASSEEGGEKLFF
.	TRBV11-3	.	TRBJ2-7	TGTGCCAGCAGCTTACCAGGCCACGAGCAGTACTTC	CASSLPGHEQYF
.	TRBV28	.	TRBJ2-7	TGTGCCAGCAGTTTTCGACCCTCCGAGCAGTACTTC	CASSFRPSEQYF
.	TRBV28	few	TRBJ1-5	TGTGCCAGCAGTTTATGGCTGGGCCCCTATAGCAATCAGCCCCAGCATTTT	CASSLWLGPYSNQPQHF
TRBD1	TRBV18	.	TRBJ1-1	TGTGCCAGCTCCCCCAGAAGAGGACAGGGCAACACTGAAGCTTTCTTT	CASSPRRGQGNTEAFF
TRBD1	TRBV5-6	.	TRBJ1-2	TGTGCCAGCAAGTTTAGGCAGGGGGCCTTAAGCTACACCTTC	CASKFRQGALSYTF
TRBD1	TRBV7-9	.	TRBJ2-1	TGTGCCAGCAGCCCCTCAGGGGGCAACGATGAGCAGTTCTTC	CASSPSGGNDEQFF
.	TRBV18	once	TRBJ1-6	TGTGCCAGCTCCAGGACAGCTAAAGAGAATTCACCCCTCCACTTT	CASSRTAKENSPLHF
.	TRBV6-1	.	TRBJ1-6	TGTGCCAGCAGTGAATTGGACAGTAACTCCTATAATTCACCCCTCCACTTT	CASSELDSNSYNSPLHF
.	TRBV7-9	.	TRBJ2-3	TGTGCCAGCAGCTTAGAACAGCCCAAGAGGACAGATACGCAGTATTTT	CASSLEQPKRTDTQYF
.	TRBV30	.	TRBJ1-2	TGTGCCTGGATAAAACTCGGTAGGGATGGCTACACCTTC	CAWIKLGRDGYTF
.	TRBV5-6	.	TRBJ1-4	TGTGCCAGCAGCCCCGGTCCTAATGAAAAACTGTTTTTT	CASSPGPNEKLFF
TRBD1	TRBV28	.	TRBJ1-2	TGTGCCAGCAGTTCCGGACAGGCTCTTGGCTATGGCTACACCTTC	CASSSGQALGYGYTF
.	TRBV3-1/TRBV3-2	.	TRBJ2-3	TGTGCCAGCAGCCCCGTCCCGCTCACAGATACGCAGTATTTT	CASSPVPLTDTQYF
TRBD2	TRBV6-2/TRBV6-3	.	TRBJ2-1	TGTGCCAGCAGTGGGCCGACTAGCGGGGGTTACAATGAGCAGTTCTTC	CASSGPTSGGYNEQFF
.	TRBV10-3	.	TRBJ1-2	TGTGCCATCAGTACAGGCGAGGGCTACACCTTC	CAISTGEGYTF